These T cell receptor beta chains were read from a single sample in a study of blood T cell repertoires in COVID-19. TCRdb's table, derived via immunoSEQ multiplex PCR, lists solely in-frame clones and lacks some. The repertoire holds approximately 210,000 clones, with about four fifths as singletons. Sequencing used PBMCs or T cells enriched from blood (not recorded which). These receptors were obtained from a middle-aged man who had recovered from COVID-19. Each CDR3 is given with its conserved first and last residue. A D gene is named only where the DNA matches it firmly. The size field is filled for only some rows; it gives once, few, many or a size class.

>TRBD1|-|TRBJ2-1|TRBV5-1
TGCGCCAGCAGCACCGCACTGACAGGGAGTGACAATGAGCAGTTCTTC
CASSTALTGSDNEQFF
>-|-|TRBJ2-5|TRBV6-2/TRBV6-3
TGTGCCAGCAGTCGGGGGGCGGGAGAGCCCCAAGAGACCCAGTACTTC
CASSRGAGEPQETQYF
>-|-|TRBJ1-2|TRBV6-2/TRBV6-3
TGTGCCAGCAGTTACGCGTCTTATGGCTACACCTTC
CASSYASYGYTF
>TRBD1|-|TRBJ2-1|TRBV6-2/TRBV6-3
TGTGCCAGCAGTTACTGGACAGGGGGCCCTAATGAGCAGTTCTTC
CASSYWTGGPNEQFF
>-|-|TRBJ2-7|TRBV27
TGTGCCAGCAGATTCCTCGGGAGTGACGAGCAGTACTTC
CASRFLGSDEQYF
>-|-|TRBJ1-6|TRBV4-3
TGCGCCAGCAGCCCACAGGAGGGAGTGTGGGGGGATTCACCCCTCCACTTT
CASSPQEGVWGDSPLHF
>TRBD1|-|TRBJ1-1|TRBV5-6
TGTGCCAGCAGCTTGGCCTGGACAGGGAACACTGAAGCTTTCTTT
CASSLAWTGNTEAFF
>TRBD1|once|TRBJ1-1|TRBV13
TGTGCCAGCAGCTCTGGGACAGTGGGCACTGAAGCTTTCTTT
CASSSGTVGTEAFF
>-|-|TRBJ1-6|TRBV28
TGTGCCAGCAGTTTATTGGCAGGGAACTATAATTCACCCCTCCACTTT
CASSLLAGNYNSPLHF
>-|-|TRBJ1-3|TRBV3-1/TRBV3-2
TGTGCCAGCAGCCACCGCGGGGGGGGCGGAAACACCATATATTTT
CASSHRGGGGNTIYF
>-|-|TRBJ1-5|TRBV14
TGTGCCAGCAGCCAAGAGGGGCGGTGCAATCAGCCCCAGCATTTT
CASSQEGRCNQPQHF
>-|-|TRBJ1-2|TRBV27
TGTGCCAGCAGTACCCTCACTGGAGGGACCGCTAACTATGGCTACACCTTC
CASSTLTGGTANYGYTF
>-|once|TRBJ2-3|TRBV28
TGTGCCAGCAGTTTTTGGGGAGGCGATACGCAGTATTTT
CASSFWGGDTQYF
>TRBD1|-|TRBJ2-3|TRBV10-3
TGTGCCATCAGTGGCGGACAGGGGTCAGATACGCAGTATTTT
CAISGGQGSDTQYF
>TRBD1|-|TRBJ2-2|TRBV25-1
TGTGCCAGCAGTGACTTCGATAGGGGGCCCGGGGAGCTGTTTTTT
CASSDFDRGPGELFF
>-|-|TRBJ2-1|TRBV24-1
TGTGCCACCAGTGACCGACCCGGGACACCTAAATACAATGAGCAGTTCTTC
CATSDRPGTPKYNEQFF
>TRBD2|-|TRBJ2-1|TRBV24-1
TGTGCCACCAGTGATTTGCGGGCTAGCGGGCGGAATGAGCAGTTCTTC
CATSDLRASGRNEQFF
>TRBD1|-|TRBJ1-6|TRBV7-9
TGTGCCAGCAGCTTAATCACAGGGGGAAATTCACCCCTCCACTTT
CASSLITGGNSPLHF
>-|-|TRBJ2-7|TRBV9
TGTGCCAGCACCCCAGGGCAGGGGCGTTACGAGCAGTACTTC
CASTPGQGRYEQYF
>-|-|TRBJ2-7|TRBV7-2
TGTGCCAGCAGCTCCACGGGAGTATACGAGCAGTACTTC
CASSSTGVYEQYF
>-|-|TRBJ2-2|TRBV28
TGTGCCAGCAGTCGTACAGGGTTGGCCGGGGAGCTGTTTTTT
CASSRTGLAGELFF
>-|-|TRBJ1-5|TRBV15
TGTGCCACCAGCGTCACAGGGTTCAAGAGCAATCAGCCCCAGCATTTT
CATSVTGFKSNQPQHF
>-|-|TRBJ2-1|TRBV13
TGTGCCAGCAGCTTAGGCGGGAGCGGCAATGAGCAGTTCTTC
CASSLGGSGNEQFF
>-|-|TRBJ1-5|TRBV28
TGTGCCAGCAGTTTACCCAGGGCGAGCAATCAGCCCCAGCATTTT
CASSLPRASNQPQHF
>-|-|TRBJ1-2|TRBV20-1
TGCAGCCCTATCTATGGCTACACCTTC
CSPIYGYTF
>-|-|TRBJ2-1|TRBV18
TGTGCCAGCTCACCATTTGGTAGCGGAAGGGGAATAGTAAATGAGCAGTTCTTC
CASSPFGSGRGIVNEQFF
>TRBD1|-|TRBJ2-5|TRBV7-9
TGTGCCAGCAGCTTAGGGGACAGGGCGTCACAGTACTTC
CASSLGDRASQYF
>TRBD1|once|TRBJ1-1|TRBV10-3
TGTGCCATCAATGGACAGGGCTTGAACACTGAAGCTTTCTTT
CAINGQGLNTEAFF
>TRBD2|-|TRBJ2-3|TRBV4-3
TGCGCCAGCAGCCAAGAAGCTAGCGGGAGCTATCGGGGAGATACGCAGTATTTT
CASSQEASGSYRGDTQYF
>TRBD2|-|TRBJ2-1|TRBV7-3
TGTGCCAGCAGCTCACCCGGCGGAGGGACTAGCGGGAGGGCCGGGGGGGACAATGAGCAGTTCTTC
CASSSPGGGTSGRAGGDNEQFF
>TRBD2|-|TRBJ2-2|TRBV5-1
TGCGCCAGCAGAGGAGCGGGAGGTTCGTCCGGGGAGCTGTTTTTT
CASRGAGGSSGELFF
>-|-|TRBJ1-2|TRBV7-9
TGTGCCAGCAGCCCAGGCCCTGCAGGGAACTATGGCTACACCTTC
CASSPGPAGNYGYTF
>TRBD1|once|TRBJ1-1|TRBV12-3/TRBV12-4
TGTGCCAGCAGTGAAGACAGGGAGGCTTTCTTT
CASSEDREAFF
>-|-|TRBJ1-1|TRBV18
TGTGCCAGCTCACCCAGGGCGGACACTGAAGCTTTCTTT
CASSPRADTEAFF
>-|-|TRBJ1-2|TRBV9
TGTGCCAGCAGCGTTGGGGGCCCCACTAACTATGGCTACACCTTC
CASSVGGPTNYGYTF
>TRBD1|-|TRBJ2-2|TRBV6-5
TGTGCCAGCAGTTATGGGACAGCGAACACCGGGGAGCTGTTTTTT
CASSYGTANTGELFF
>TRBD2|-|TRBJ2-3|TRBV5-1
TGCGCCAGCAGCCCGGGACTAGCGGGAGTAGATACGCAGTATTTT
CASSPGLAGVDTQYF
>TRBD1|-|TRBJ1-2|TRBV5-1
TGCGCCAGCAGCAGCCAGACAGGGGTACGTGGCTACACCTTC
CASSSQTGVRGYTF
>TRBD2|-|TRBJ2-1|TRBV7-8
TGTGCCAGCAGGGAGGGTCTAGCGGGTCCCACCTCCTACAATGAGCAGTTCTTC
CASREGLAGPTSYNEQFF
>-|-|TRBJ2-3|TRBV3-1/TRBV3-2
TGTGCCAGCAGCCAAGACAAGAGTTCGGGCACAGATACGCAGTATTTT
CASSQDKSSGTDTQYF
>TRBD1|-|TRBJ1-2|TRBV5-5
TGTGCCAGCAGCTTGGAGGGGACAGGGGCCTATGGCTACACCTTC
CASSLEGTGAYGYTF
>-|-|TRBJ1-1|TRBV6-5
TGTGCCAGCAGTTACTCCCGGGGTGGCACTGAAGCTTTCTTT
CASSYSRGGTEAFF
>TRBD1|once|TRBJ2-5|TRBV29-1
TGCAGCGTCGGAACAGGGGGCGAGGAGACCCAGTACTTC
CSVGTGGEETQYF
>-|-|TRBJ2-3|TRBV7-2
TGTGCCAGCAGCCCTGAGCCCGGAGGCCACCCTGGGGATACGCAGTATTTT
CASSPEPGGHPGDTQYF
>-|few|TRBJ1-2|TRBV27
TGTGCCAGCAGTGACAGATACGGCTACACCTTC
CASSDRYGYTF
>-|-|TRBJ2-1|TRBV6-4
TGTGCCAGCAGTGACTCGACCCCCTGGGCCGAGCAGTTCTTC
CASSDSTPWAEQFF
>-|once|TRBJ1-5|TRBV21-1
TGTGCCAGCAGCAAAGGCGAAGAACAGGGGCCATTCCGGGGCCAGCCCCAGCATTTT
CASSKGEEQGPFRGQPQHF
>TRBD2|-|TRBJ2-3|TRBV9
TGTGCCAGCAGCGTCGCGGGAGGGGGGCAGTATTTT
CASSVAGGGQYF
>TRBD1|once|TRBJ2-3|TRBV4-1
TGCGCCAGCAGCCAAGATGGGGGACAGAGGAGATCCACAGATACGCAGTATTTT
CASSQDGGQRRSTDTQYF
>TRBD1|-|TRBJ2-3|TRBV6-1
TGTGCCAGCAGTGAAGCATGGACAGGGGGAACAGATACGCAGTATTTT
CASSEAWTGGTDTQYF
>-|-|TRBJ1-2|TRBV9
TGTGCCAGCAGCCCGAAACCTGAGAGGAACTATGGCTACACCTTC
CASSPKPERNYGYTF
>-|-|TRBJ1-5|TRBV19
TGTGCCAGTAGTATATCAACCGGGGATCAGCCCCAGCATTTT
CASSISTGDQPQHF
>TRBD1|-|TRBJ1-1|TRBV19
TGTGCCAGTAGCAGGACAGGGGATACTGAAGCTTTCTTT
CASSRTGDTEAFF
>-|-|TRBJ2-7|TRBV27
TGTGCCAGCACCAAGGGGCAGGGGGGCTACGAGCAGTACTTC
CASTKGQGGYEQYF
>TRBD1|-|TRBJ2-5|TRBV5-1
TGCGCCAGCAGCTTGTGGGACAGGGGGGAAGAGACCCAGTACTTC
CASSLWDRGEETQYF
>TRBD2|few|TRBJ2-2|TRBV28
TGTGCCAGCAGTTCGACTAGCGGGAGCCACGGGGAGCTGTTTTTT
CASSSTSGSHGELFF
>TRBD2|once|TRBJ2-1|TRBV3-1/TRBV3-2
TGTGCCAGCAGCCCCGCTAGCGGGAGCTCCTACAATGAGCAGTTCTTC
CASSPASGSSYNEQFF